The 19 T cell receptor beta chains below come from one sample, sequenced in a study of cytomegalovirus exposure and HLA in healthy donors. Here immunoSEQ multiplex PCR was the method, and the copy in TCRdb shows in-frame clones only, minus some. The sample has 100,000 or so clones; less than 90% are singletons. Sequencing input: PBMCs. The receptors were gathered from a man younger than 30 in good health and CMV-seropositive.

The chain combines TRBV6-5 with TRBJ2-1; 7 bases are shared with TRBD2. The CDR3 is 13 residues long. The junction had 1 base not matched to a gene; V was cut back by 6 bases and J by 2 bases. Germline CDR1 MNHEY, CDR2 SVGAGI. The CDR3 DNA sequence: TGTGCCAGCAGACGGGGGGCCTACAATGAGCAGTTCTTC. The encoded protein is CASRRGAYNEQFF.

This chain uses TRBV4-3 with TRBJ1-4; no firm D call. CDR1 LGHNA and CDR2 YSLEER come from the germline V gene. The length of the CDR3 is 17 residues. The V gene lost 2 bases and the J gene lost 0 bases, with 13 bases spanning the gap. CDR3 amino acids: CASSQRSRTATNEKLFF. Written as DNA, the CDR3 is TGCGCCAGCAGCCAACGGTCCCGTACCGCAACTAATGAAAAACTGTTTTTT.

There are a few counts of this clone. The chain recombines TRBV7-9 with TRBJ1-2; D may be TRBD1 (5 bases). Trimming cost V 5 bases and J 4 bases, with 11 bases left between them. The length of the CDR3 is 13 residues. CDR1 SEHNR and CDR2 FQNEAQ come from the germline V gene (reference sequence). The CDR3 DNA is TGTGCCAGCAGCCAGGACATGAGCTATGGCTACACCTTC. This encodes CASSQDMSYGYTF. The entire variable domain, with the rest obtained from reference TRBV7-9 and TRBJ1-2, is as follows: DTGVSQNPRHKITKRGQNVTFRCDPISEHNRLYWYRQTLGQGPEFLTYFQNEAQLEKSRLLSDRFSAERPKGSFSTLEIQRTEQGDSAMYLCASSQDMSYGYTFGSGTRLTVV.

V usage is TRBV27 and J usage is TRBJ2-7, with a tentative D call TRBD2 (6 bases). V lost 2 bases to trimming and J lost 2 bases, with 16 bases between them. CDR1 is MNHEY and CDR2 is SMNVEV in the germline V gene (reference sequence). This CDR3 region has 16 residues. The CDR3 protein is CASSLQEGTLAYEQYF. CDR3 coding DNA: TGTGCCAGCAGTTTACAGGAGGGGACCTTAGCCTACGAGCAGTACTTC.

The J gene is TRBJ2-7, the V gene TRBV4-1; 11 bases match TRBD2. Germline V lookup: CDR1 MGHRA, CDR2 YSYEKL. The ends lost 1 base at V and 7 bases at J; junction bases unmatched: 3. The CDR3 extends over 14 amino acids. The CDR3 bases are TGCGCCAGCAGCCAAGGACTAGCGGGGACAGAGCAGTACTTC. Translated: CASSQGLAGTEQYF.

CDR3 nucleotides: TGCGCCAGCAGCTTGGGTGAGAGCTCCTACAATGAGCAGTTCTTC. The encoded protein is CASSLGESSYNEQFF. J is TRBJ2-1 and V is TRBV5-1, with D unclear. V was clipped by 0 bases and J by 0 bases, with 7 bases between them. Germline CDR1 reads SGHRS; CDR2 reads YFSETQ. This CDR3 region has 15 residues.

The genes are TRBV6-5 and TRBJ2-4; 8 positions match TRBD2. CDR1 MNHEY and CDR2 SVGAGI come from the germline V gene. The CDR3 is 14 residues long. The V segment lost 2 bases and the J segment 5 bases; nucleotides outside the gene matches: 2. CDR3 bases: TGTGCCAGCAGTTACCGAGCGGGGGAAAACATTCAGTACTTC. Its translation is CASSYRAGENIQYF.

The chain recombines TRBV7-9 with TRBJ2-7, with a weak D call TRBD2 (6 bases). Trimming left V 4 bases short and J 13 bases short, with 14 bases between. There are 11 residues in the CDR3. Germline V lookup: CDR1 SEHNR, CDR2 FQNEAQ (reference sequence). CDR3 coding DNA: TGTGCCAGCAGCTCACAAAGGGACTCCTACTTC. Its translation is CASSSQRDSYF.

This chain uses TRBV19 with TRBJ1-5, with D perhaps matching TRBD1 (5 bases). The CDR3 loop spans 12 amino acids. Trimming removed 10 bases at V and 2 bases at J, with 9 bases between. The germline CDR1 and CDR2 sequences are LNHDA and SQIVND (reference sequence). CDR3 region: CATGYGNQPQHF. DNA for the CDR3: TGTGCCACAGGGTATGGCAATCAGCCCCAGCATTTT.

V is TRBV6-5 and J is TRBJ2-1, with 9 bases identical to TRBD1. V was clipped by 1 base and J by 5 bases; unmatched bases: 6. The germline V gene encodes CDR1 MNHEY and CDR2 SVGAGI. This CDR3 is 16 amino acids long. The DNA for the CDR3 is TGTGCCAGCAGTTACTTTGTAGGACAGGGGAACAATGAGCAGTTCTTC. Its protein is CASSYFVGQGNNEQFF.

V usage is TRBV19 and J usage is TRBJ2-2; TRBD2 aligns across 11 bases. Unmatched junction bases numbered 3, after V lost 3 bases and J lost 3 bases. This CDR3 region has 16 residues. Germline CDR1 reads LNHDA; CDR2 reads SQIVND (reference sequence). The CDR3 protein is CASSISGGAYTGELFF. CDR3 bases: TGTGCCAGTAGTATTAGCGGGGGGGCTTACACCGGGGAGCTGTTTTTT.

The chain combines TRBV19 with TRBJ1-5; D unresolved. The CDR3 has 14 amino acids. The V and J ends lost 1 base and 4 bases respectively, with 8 bases between them. Per germline, CDR1 LNHDA and CDR2 SQIVND (reference sequence). The CDR3 region is CASSIATRNQPQHF. CDR3 coding DNA: TGTGCCAGTAGTATAGCGACAAGGAATCAGCCCCAGCATTTT.

The J gene is TRBJ2-2, the V gene TRBV19, with 8 bases identical to TRBD1. The junction had 11 bases not matched to a gene; V was cut back by 7 bases and J by 4 bases. The CDR3 runs to 16 residues. Germline CDR1 reads LNHDA; CDR2 reads SQIVND (reference sequence). CDR3 nucleotide sequence: TGTGCCAGTAAAATCCGGGCAGGGGGCCCCACCGGGGAGCTGTTTTTT. Protein sequence: CASKIRAGGPTGELFF.

DNA for the CDR3: TGTGCCAGCAGCTTGTTGTTAAATACGCAGTATTTT. It encodes CASSLLLNTQYF. The chain combines TRBV5-6 with TRBJ2-3, with D hard to call. Germline V gives CDR1 SGHDT, CDR2 YYEEEE. V shed 1 base and J shed 7 bases, with 7 bases lying between them. The CDR3 spans 12 residues.

The chain couples TRBV6-1 to TRBJ1-3; no clear D. The germline V and J ends were trimmed by 8 bases and 1 base, with 15 bases remaining between them. Per the germline V gene, CDR1 is MNHNS and CDR2 is SASEGT. The CDR3 runs 15 residues. CDR3 loop: CASDEGYSSGNTIYF. CDR3 coding DNA: TGTGCCAGCGATGAGGGTTATAGTTCTGGAAACACCATATATTTT.

This chain uses TRBV5-5 with TRBJ1-6, with D maybe TRBD1 (5 bases). V lost 3 bases, J lost 7 bases, and 14 bases lay in between. The CDR3 length is 15 residues. Germline V gene data show CDR1 as SGHKS and CDR2 as YYEKEE (reference sequence). CDR3 sequence: CASSYPRQGNSPLHF. In DNA, the CDR3 is TGTGCCAGCAGCTACCCTCGGCAGGGAAATTCACCCCTCCACTTT.

The chain's CDR3 is CASIKGQGGNYEQYF. CDR3 DNA: TGTGCCAGCATAAAAGGGCAGGGTGGGAACTACGAGCAGTACTTC. The rearrangement joins TRBV6-1 to TRBJ2-7; maybe TRBD1 (5 bases). This CDR3 spans 15 amino acids. Germline V gene lookup returns CDR1 MNHNS and CDR2 SASEGT. Trimming pared 7 bases from V and 3 bases from J, leaving 19 bases between.

The sample holds many counts of this clone. The chain couples TRBV10-2 to TRBJ2-7; D is perhaps TRBD1 (6 bases). The length of the CDR3 is 13 residues. Deletions cut 3 bases from V and 3 bases from J, with 9 bases between. CDR1 is WSHSY and CDR2 is SAAADI in the germline V gene. This chain's CDR3 is CASSEQGSYEQYF. CDR3 bases: TGCGCCAGCAGTGAACAGGGTAGCTACGAGCAGTACTTC.

The rearrangement joins TRBV12-5 to TRBJ1-4; D is undetermined. Germline V gene sequence: CDR1 LGHNT, CDR2 FRNRAP. Trimming left V 0 bases short and J 1 base short, with 15 bases between. The CDR3 is 18 residues long. The CDR3 spells CASGLVRTEQRTNEKLFF. Here the CDR3 DNA reads TGTGCTAGTGGTTTGGTAAGAACAGAACAGAGAACTAATGAAAAACTGTTTTTT.